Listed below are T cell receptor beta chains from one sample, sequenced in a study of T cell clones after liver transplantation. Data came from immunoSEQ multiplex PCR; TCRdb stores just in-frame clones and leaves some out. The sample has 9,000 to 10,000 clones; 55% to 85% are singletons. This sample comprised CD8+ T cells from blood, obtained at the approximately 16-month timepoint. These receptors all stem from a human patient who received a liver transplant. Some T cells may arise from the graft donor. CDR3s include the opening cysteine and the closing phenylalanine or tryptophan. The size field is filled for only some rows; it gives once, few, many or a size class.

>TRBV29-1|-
CSVEVRDREFRETQYF
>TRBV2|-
CASSEGAPNTEAFF
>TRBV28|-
CASSLERGGWETQYF
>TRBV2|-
CASSADYGYTF
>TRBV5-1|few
CASSSEGRWNTDTQYF
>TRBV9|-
CASSDPSYEQYF
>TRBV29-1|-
CSVETSSYEQYF
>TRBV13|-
CASSQTSGGARNTQYF
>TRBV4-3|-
CASSQWGEGVLVSGANVLTF
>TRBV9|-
CASSVGQIHNEQFF
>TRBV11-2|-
CASSSIVGEKLFF
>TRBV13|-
CASSLWQNTEAFF
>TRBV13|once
CASSSQRQGMGGYTF
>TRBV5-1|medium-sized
CASFGEATEAFF
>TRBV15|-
CATSRGGWGAHSYNEQFF
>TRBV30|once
CAWSETGGGGYTF
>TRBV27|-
CASSFTLRLGEQYF
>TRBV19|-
CASTNFVSGANVLTF
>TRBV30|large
CAWSVHPLIIYRDRGYDRDGYTF
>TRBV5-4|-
CASSGTGVNYGYTF
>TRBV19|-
CASTGWFEGGTPGELFF
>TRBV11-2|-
CASSLGPGVAYGYTF
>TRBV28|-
CASSFSASGPRNEQFF
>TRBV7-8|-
CASSLAQRETDTQYF
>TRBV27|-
CASSLMSTDTQYF
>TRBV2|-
CASTLTSGGPYEQYF
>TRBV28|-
CASQGKGAMGEQYF
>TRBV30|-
CAWLGQGNYGYTF
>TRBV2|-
CASGWTSGGTDTQYF
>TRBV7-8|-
CASSLAPQGTGELFF